This record covers a single T cell receptor (beta chain). The antigen is not known. CDR3 size: 17 residues. The germline V and J ends were trimmed by 4 bases and 5 bases, with 21 bases remaining between them. Germline loops: CDR1 SSHAT, CDR2 FNYEAQ (reference sequence). The data were taken from a study of T-cell reconstitution after alpha-beta-depleted transplantation in children. Study results and limitations: Alpha-beta T cells present about two months after transplant were reported to originate from several hundred expanded graft clones.

TCRbeta library preparation incorporated unique molecular identifiers. TCRdb passed the PCR reads through MiXCR, listing each CDR3 protein once. The top ten hold approximately 28% of the sample, which has around 450,000 distinct CDR3 sequences, 15% to 20% seen once. This receptor was identified in a boy in the first two years of life who had a stem cell transplant for Wiskott-Aldrich syndrome, so the T cells may come from the graft donor. This rearrangement joins TRBV7-7 to TRBJ1-5; TRBD1 is a possible D gene (5 bases). The input for sequencing was PBMCs, mostly from graft donor cells, taken 360 days after TCRalphabeta/CD19-depleted stem cell transplant. CDR3 nucleotides: TGTGCCAGCAGCTCTGATTGGACGGGGAGGGACCATCAGCCCCAGCATTTT. Its protein product is CASSSDWTGRDHQPQHF. The whole variable domain, filled in from reference TRBV7-7 and TRBJ1-5, reads GAGVSQSPRYKVTKRGQDVTLRCDPISSHATLYWYQQALGQGPEFLTYFNYEAQPDKSGLPSDRFSAERPEGSISTLTIQRTEQRDSAMYRCASSSDWTGRDHQPQHFGDGTRLSIL.